This T cell receptor beta chain is drawn from a study of shared clonotypes between healthy human individuals. Study details: In total, the donors were a couple of women and a few men aged 18 to 49. Each donor had three CD4 naive, three CD4 memory, two CD8 naive and one CD8 memory plate.

The table lists this clone with a count of one. This CDR3 is 17 amino acids long. Clones were read by immunoSEQ multiplex PCR, and TCRdb kept only the in-frame ones, dropping some. The sample has around 510,000 clones, about 96% seen once. Sequenced: naive CD4+ T cells sorted from blood. Subset indicated: CD45RA+ positively selected. This receptor was identified in a woman in her 30s in good health. The chain combines TRBV23-1 with TRBJ2-5, with no clear D. With the DNA end fitting TRBJ2-7 better, the J assignment may be wrong. TRBV23-1 is an ORF, with its function uncertain. DNA for the CDR3: TGCGCCAGCAGTCAATCCCCCCCGCCAGGCAAGATAGACGAGCAGTACTTC. Its translation: CASSQSPPPGKIDEQYF.